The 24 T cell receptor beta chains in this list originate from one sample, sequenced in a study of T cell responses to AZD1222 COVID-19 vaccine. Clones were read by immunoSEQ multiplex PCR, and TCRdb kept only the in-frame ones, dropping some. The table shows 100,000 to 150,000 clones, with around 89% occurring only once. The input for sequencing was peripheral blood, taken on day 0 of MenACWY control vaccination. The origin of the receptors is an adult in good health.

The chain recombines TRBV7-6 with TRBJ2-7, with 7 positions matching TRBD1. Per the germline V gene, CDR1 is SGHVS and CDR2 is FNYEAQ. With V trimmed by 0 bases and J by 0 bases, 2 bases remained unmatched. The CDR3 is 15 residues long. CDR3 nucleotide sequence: TGTGCCAGCAGCTTAGCAACAGGGGCCTCCTACGAGCAGTACTTC. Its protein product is CASSLATGASYEQYF.

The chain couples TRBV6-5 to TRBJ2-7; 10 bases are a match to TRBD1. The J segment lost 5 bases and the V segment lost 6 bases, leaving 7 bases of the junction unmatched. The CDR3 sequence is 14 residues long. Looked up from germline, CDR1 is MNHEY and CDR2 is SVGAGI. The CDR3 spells CASRTGGAINEQYF. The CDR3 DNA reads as TGTGCCAGCAGGACAGGGGGCGCGATCAACGAGCAGTACTTC.

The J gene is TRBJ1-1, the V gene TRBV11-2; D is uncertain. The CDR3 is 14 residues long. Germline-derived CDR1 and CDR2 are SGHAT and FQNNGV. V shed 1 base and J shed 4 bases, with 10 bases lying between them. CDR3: CASSLAWGPTEAFF. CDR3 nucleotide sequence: TGTGCCAGCAGCTTAGCGTGGGGTCCCACTGAAGCTTTCTTT.

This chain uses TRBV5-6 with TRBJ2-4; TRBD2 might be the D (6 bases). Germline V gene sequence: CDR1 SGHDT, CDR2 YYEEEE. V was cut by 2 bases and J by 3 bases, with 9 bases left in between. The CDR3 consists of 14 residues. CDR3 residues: CASSFSGVKNIQYF. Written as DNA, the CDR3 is TGTGCCAGCAGCTTTTCGGGAGTCAAAAACATTCAGTACTTC. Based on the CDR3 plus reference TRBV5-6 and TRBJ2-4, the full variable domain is DAGVTQSPTHLIKTRGQQVTLRCSPKSGHDTVSWYQQALGQGPQFIFQYYEEEERQRGNFPDRFSGHQFPNYSSELNVNALLLGDSALYLCASSFSGVKNIQYFGAGTRLSVL.

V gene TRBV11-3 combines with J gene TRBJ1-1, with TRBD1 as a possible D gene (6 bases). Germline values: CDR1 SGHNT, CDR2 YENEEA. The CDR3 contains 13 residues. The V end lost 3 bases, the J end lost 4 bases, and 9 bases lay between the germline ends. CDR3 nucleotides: TGTGCCAGCAGCTTGGGACATCTCACTGAAGCTTTCTTT. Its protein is CASSLGHLTEAFF.

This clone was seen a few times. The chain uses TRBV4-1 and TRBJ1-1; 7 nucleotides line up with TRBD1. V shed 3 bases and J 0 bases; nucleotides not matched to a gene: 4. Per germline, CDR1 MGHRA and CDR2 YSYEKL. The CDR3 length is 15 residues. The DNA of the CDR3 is TGCGCCAGCAGCCAGGGGGGACAGTTGAACACTGAAGCTTTCTTT. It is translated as CASSQGGQLNTEAFF.

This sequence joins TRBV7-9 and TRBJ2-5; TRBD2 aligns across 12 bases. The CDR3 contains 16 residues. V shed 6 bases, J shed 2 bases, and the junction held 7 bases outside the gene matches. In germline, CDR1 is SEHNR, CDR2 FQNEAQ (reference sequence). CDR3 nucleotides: TGTGCCAGCAGGTCGGGGACTAGCGGGTTTCAAGAGACCCAGTACTTC. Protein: CASRSGTSGFQETQYF.

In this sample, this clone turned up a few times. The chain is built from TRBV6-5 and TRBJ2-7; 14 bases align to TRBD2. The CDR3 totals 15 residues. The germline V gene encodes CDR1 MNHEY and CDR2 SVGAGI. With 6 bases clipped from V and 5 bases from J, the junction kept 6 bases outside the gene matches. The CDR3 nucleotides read TGTGCCAGCAGCCTCGGGACTAGCGGGAGCCACGAGCAGTACTTC. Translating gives CASSLGTSGSHEQYF.

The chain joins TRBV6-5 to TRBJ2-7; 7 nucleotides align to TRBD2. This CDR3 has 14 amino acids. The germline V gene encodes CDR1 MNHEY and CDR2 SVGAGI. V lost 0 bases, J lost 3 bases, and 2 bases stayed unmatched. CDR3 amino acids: CASSYSRTSYEQYF. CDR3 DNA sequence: TGTGCCAGCAGTTACTCCAGGACTAGCTACGAGCAGTACTTC.

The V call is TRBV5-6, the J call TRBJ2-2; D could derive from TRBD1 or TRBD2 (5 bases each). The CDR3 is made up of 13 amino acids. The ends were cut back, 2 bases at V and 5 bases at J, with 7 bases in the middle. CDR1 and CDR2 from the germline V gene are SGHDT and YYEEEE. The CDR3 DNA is TGTGCCAGCAGCTTTGGGGGAACCGGGGAGCTGTTTTTT. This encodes CASSFGGTGELFF.

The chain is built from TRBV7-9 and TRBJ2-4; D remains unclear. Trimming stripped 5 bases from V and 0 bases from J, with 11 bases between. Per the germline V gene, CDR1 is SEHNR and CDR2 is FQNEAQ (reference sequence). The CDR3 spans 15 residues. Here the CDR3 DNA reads TGTGCCAGCAGCCCCACTACTCTAGCCAAAAACATTCAGTACTTC. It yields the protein CASSPTTLAKNIQYF.

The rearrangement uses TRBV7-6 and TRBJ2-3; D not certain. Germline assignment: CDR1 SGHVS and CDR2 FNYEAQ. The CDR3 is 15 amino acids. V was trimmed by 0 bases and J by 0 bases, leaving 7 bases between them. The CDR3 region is CASSLALSSTDTQYF. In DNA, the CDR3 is TGTGCCAGCAGCTTAGCGTTGTCGAGCACAGATACGCAGTATTTT.

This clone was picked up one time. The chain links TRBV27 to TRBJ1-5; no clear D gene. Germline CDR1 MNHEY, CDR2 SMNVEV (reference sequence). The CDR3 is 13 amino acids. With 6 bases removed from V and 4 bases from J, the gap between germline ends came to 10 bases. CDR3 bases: TGTGCCAGCAGCCTGGGCCAGAATCAGCCCCAGCATTTT. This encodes CASSLGQNQPQHF.

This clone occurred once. CDR3 in DNA: TGTGCCAGCAGGATTTCAACTAATGAAAAACTGTTTTTT. Translation gives CASRISTNEKLFF. The chain links TRBV12-3 or TRBV12-4 to TRBJ1-4; D is uncertain. The CDR3 runs to 13 residues. V was pared by 6 bases and J by 0 bases, with 5 bases between.

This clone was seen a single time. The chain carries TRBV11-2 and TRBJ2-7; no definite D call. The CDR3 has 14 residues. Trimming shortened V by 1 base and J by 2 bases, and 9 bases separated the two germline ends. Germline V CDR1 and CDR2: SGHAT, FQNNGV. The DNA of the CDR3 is TGTGCCAGCAGCTTAGGTACCACCGCCTACGAGCAGTACTTC. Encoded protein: CASSLGTTAYEQYF.

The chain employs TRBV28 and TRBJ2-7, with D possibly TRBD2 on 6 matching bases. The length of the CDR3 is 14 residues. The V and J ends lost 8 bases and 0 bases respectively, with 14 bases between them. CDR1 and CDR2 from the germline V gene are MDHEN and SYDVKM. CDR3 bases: TGTGCCAGCCTGGGACTTTCGAGCTCCTACGAGCAGTACTTC. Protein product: CASLGLSSSYEQYF. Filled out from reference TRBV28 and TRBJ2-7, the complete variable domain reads DVKVTQSSRYLVKRTGEKVFLECVQDMDHENMFWYRQDPGLGLRLIYFSYDVKMKEKGDIPEGYSVSREKKERFSLILESASTNQTSMYLCASLGLSSSYEQYFGPGTRLTVT.

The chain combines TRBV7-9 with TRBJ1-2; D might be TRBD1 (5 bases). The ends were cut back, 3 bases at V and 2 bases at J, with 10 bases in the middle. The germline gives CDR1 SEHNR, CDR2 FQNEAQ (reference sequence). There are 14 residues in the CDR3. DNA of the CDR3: TGTGCCAGCAGCTTGGGGACGGTCAACTATGGCTACACCTTC. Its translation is CASSLGTVNYGYTF.

CDR3 nucleotides: TGTGCCAGCAGCTTAGTCGCAACCGGGGAGCTGTTTTTT. Translating gives CASSLVATGELFF. This rearrangement joins TRBV11-2 to TRBJ2-2; D is uncertain. The CDR3 sequence is 13 residues long. Between the trimmed V and J ends, which lost 1 base and 5 bases, there was a span of 5 bases. Germline loops: CDR1 SGHAT, CDR2 FQNNGV.

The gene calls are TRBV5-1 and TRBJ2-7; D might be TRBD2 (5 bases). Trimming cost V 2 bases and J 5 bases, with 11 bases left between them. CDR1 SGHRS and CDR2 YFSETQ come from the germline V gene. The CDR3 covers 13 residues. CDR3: CASSFGWENEQYF. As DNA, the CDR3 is TGCGCCAGCAGCTTTGGATGGGAGAACGAGCAGTACTTC.

The CDR3 region is CASSLASGYNQPQHF. DNA of the CDR3: TGTGCCAGCAGCTTAGCAAGTGGCTACAATCAGCCCCAGCATTTT. The V call is TRBV7-9, the J call TRBJ1-5; D not certain. CDR1 and CDR2 from the germline V gene are SEHNR and FQNEAQ (reference sequence). The ends were cut back, 0 bases at V and 3 bases at J, with 9 bases in the middle. The CDR3 covers 15 residues.

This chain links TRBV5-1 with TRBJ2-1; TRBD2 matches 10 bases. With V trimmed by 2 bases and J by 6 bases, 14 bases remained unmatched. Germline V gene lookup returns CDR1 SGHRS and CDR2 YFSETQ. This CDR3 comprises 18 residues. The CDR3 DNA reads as TGCGCCAGCAGCTTTGGTCTAGCGGGAGTGAAGCATTTCAATGAGCAGTTCTTC. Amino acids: CASSFGLAGVKHFNEQFF.

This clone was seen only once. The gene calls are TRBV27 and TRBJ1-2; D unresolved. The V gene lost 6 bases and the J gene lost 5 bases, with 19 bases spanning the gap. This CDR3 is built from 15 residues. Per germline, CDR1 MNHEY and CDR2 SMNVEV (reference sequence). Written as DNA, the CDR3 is TGTGCCAGCAGAAGTGTTGGGCGGCACGAGTATGGCTACACCTTC. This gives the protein CASRSVGRHEYGYTF.

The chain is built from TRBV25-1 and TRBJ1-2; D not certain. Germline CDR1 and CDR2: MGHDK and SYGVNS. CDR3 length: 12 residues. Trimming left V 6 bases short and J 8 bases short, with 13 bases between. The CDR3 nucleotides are TGTGCCAGCAGCAGAGGAGGCGGCGGCTACACCTTC. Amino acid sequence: CASSRGGGGYTF.

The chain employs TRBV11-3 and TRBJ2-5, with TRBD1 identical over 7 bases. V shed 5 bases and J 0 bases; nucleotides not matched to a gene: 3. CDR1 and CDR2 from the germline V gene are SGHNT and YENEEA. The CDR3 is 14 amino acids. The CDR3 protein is CASSPTGDQETQYF. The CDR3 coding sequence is TGTGCCAGCAGCCCAACAGGGGACCAAGAGACCCAGTACTTC.